This T cell receptor (beta chain) was recovered during a study of radiotherapy plus CTLA-4 blockade in lung cancer. Germline V gene lookup returns CDR1 LGHNT and CDR2 FRNRAP. The CDR3 runs to 14 residues. V dropped 6 bases and J dropped 8 bases, with 18 bases sitting between them. Sequenced by immunoSEQ multiplex PCR; TCRdb stores in-frame clones only, minus some. The sample has about 80,000 clones; more than 80% are singletons. The chain links TRBV12-5 to TRBJ2-3; tentatively, D is TRBD1 or TRBD2 (5 bases each). The sequences come from peripheral blood, collected from a patient treated with radiotherapy plus ipilimumab. The TCR was taken from a human donor with non-small cell lung cancer who had stable disease on radiotherapy plus ipilimumab. The CDR3 reads CASGRGGGYATQYF. CDR3 nucleotides: TGTGCTAGTGGCCGGGGTGGGGGTTATGCTACGCAGTATTTT.